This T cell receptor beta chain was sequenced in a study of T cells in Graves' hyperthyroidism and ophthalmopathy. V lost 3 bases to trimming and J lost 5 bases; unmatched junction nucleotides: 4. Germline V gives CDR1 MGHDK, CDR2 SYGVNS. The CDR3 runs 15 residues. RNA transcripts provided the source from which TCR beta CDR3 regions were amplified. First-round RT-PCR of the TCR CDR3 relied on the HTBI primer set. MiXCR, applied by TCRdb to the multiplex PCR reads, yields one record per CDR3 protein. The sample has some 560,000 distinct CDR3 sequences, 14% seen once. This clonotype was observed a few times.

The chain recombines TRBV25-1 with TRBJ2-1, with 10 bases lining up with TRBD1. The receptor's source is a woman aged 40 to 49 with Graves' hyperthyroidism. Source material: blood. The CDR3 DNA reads TGTGCCAGCAGTGACCGGACAGGGGGGCACAATGAGCAGTTCTTC. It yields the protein CASSDRTGGHNEQFF.